Below are 14 T cell receptor beta chains sequenced from a single sample in a study of blood T cell repertoires in COVID-19. The method was immunoSEQ multiplex PCR; TCRdb's version includes in-frame clones alone and lacks a portion of them. The sample gives some 32,000 clones, 88% of which show up once; around a quarter is in the top ten. Sequenced: peripheral blood. The receptor source for this set is a human donor in a cohort sampled during active COVID-19.

V and J are TRBV6-1 and TRBJ2-3; 15 positions agree with TRBD2. Germline assignment: CDR1 MNHNS and CDR2 SASEGT. The CDR3 extends over 19 amino acids. Trimming cost V 1 base and J 0 bases; bases outside gene matches: 5. The CDR3 is CASSEVGLAGGISTDTQYF. DNA of the CDR3: TGTGCCAGCAGTGAAGTGGGACTAGCGGGGGGTATCAGCACAGATACGCAGTATTTT.

The chain employs TRBV27 and TRBJ1-2, with 8 bases lining up with TRBD1. From germline, CDR1 is MNHEY and CDR2 SMNVEV (reference sequence). This CDR3 is 16 amino acids long. J gave up 6 bases and V 5 bases, and 14 bases lay outside the gene matches. The CDR3 loop is CASSPIWAGGDDGYTF. DNA of the CDR3: TGTGCCAGCAGTCCGATATGGGCAGGGGGCGATGATGGCTACACCTTC.

The chain combines TRBV12-3 or TRBV12-4 with TRBJ1-5, with D tentatively TRBD1 (6 bases). The ends were cut back, 6 bases at V and 6 bases at J, with 12 bases in the middle. The CDR3 is made up of 13 amino acids. This chain's CDR3 is CASSLQGPQPQHF. The CDR3 bases are TGTGCCAGCAGCCTACAGGGCCCTCAGCCCCAGCATTTT.

The chain couples TRBV7-6 to TRBJ1-1; TRBD1 might be the D (6 bases). The CDR3 contains 14 residues. V dropped 5 bases and J dropped 6 bases, with 16 bases sitting between them. Germline CDR1 is SGHVS and CDR2 is FNYEAQ. The CDR3 spells CASSPRMRGSEAFF. The CDR3 coding sequence is TGTGCCAGCAGCCCCCGGATGAGGGGGTCTGAAGCTTTCTTT.

The V call is TRBV5-1, the J call TRBJ2-5; a weak D match, TRBD2 (6 bases). The germline gives CDR1 SGHRS, CDR2 YFSETQ. This CDR3 is built from 14 residues. V was shortened by 2 bases and J by 2 bases, with 10 bases between the two germline ends. The CDR3 loop reads CASSFRLDQETQYF. The CDR3 nucleotides read TGCGCCAGCAGCTTCCGACTAGATCAAGAGACCCAGTACTTC.

V usage is TRBV18 and J usage is TRBJ1-5, with D possibly being TRBD1 (6 bases). This CDR3 comprises 15 residues. Germline V gene data show CDR1 as KGHSH and CDR2 as LQKENI. V lost 6 bases and J 0 bases, leaving 12 bases between the germline ends. In DNA form, the CDR3 reads TGTGCCAGCTCGGCGGGGGCTTCTAGCAATCAGCCCCAGCATTTT. It translates to CASSAGASSNQPQHF. Combining the CDR3 with reference TRBV18 and TRBJ1-5 gives the whole variable domain NAGVMQNPRHLVRRRGQEARLRCSPMKGHSHVYWYRQLPEEGLKFMVYLQKENIIDESGMPKERFSAEFPKEGPSILRIQQVVRGDSAAYFCASSAGASSNQPQHFGDGTRLSIL.

In this sample, this clone turned up a few times. V is TRBV29-1 and J is TRBJ2-7; D is uncertain. The CDR3 is made up of 11 amino acids. Between the trimmed V and J ends, which lost 5 bases and 0 bases, there was a span of 5 bases. Germline CDR1 is SQVTM and CDR2 is ANQGSEA. CDR3: CSVSNSYEQYF. In DNA form, the CDR3 reads TGCAGCGTTAGCAACTCCTACGAGCAGTACTTC.

V gene TRBV7-2 combines with J gene TRBJ1-2, with 11 bases that match TRBD1. The CDR3 extends over 16 amino acids. CDR1 and CDR2 from the germline V gene are SGHTA and FQGNSA. J was trimmed by 1 base and V by 4 bases; bases with no gene match: 5. This CDR3 is CASSSGQGAYNYGYTF. CDR3 DNA: TGTGCCAGCAGCTCTGGACAGGGGGCCTATAACTATGGCTACACCTTC.

This clone was picked up one time. This chain uses TRBV7-3 with TRBJ1-1, with 10 bases that match TRBD1. After removal of 3 bases from V and 10 bases from J, the junction contained 8 bases not matched to a gene. The CDR3 length is 14 residues. CDR1 and CDR2 (germline): SGHTA, FQGTGA. The CDR3 protein is CASSLLPTGGRAFF. The CDR3 DNA sequence: TGTGCCAGCAGCTTGCTTCCGACAGGGGGCAGAGCTTTCTTT.

The chain carries TRBV5-1 and TRBJ1-6; D is undetermined. Germline CDR1 reads SGHRS; CDR2 reads YFSETQ. V shed 0 bases and J shed 9 bases, with 7 bases lying between them. CDR3 length: 13 residues. CDR3 loop: CASSLENSSPLHF. The CDR3 DNA reads as TGCGCCAGCAGCTTGGAGAACAGTTCACCCCTCCACTTT.

This chain uses TRBV4-1 with TRBJ1-3, with D perhaps TRBD1 (6 bases). V shed 3 bases and J shed 2 bases, with 14 bases lying between them. In germline, CDR1 is MGHRA, CDR2 YSYEKL. This CDR3 comprises 16 residues. The DNA of the CDR3 is TGCGCCAGCAGCCAGACGAGGACAGCTCCTGGAAACACCATATATTTT. As protein: CASSQTRTAPGNTIYF.

The chain has TRBV18 and TRBJ1-6; a possible D gene is TRBD1 (6 bases). V lost 3 bases and J lost 13, with 13 bases in between. Germline V lookup: CDR1 KGHSH, CDR2 LQKENI. The CDR3 is 13 amino acids. The CDR3: CASSPRGFFPLHF. Written as DNA, the CDR3 is TGTGCCAGCTCACCTAGGGGGTTCTTCCCCCTCCACTTT. Drawing the rest from reference TRBV18 and TRBJ1-6, the complete variable domain is NAGVMQNPRHLVRRRGQEARLRCSPMKGHSHVYWYRQLPEEGLKFMVYLQKENIIDESGMPKERFSAEFPKEGPSILRIQQVVRGDSAAYFCASSPRGFFPLHFGNGTRLTVT.

The V and J genes are TRBV12-5 and TRBJ2-3, with TRBD2 as a possible D gene (6 bases). The CDR3 is made up of 16 amino acids. Germline-derived CDR1 and CDR2 are LGHNT and FRNRAP. V was pared by 2 bases and J by 5 bases, with 17 bases between. The CDR3 sequence is CASGLPLDYGGDTQYF. The CDR3 coding sequence is TGTGCTAGTGGTTTGCCCCTGGACTACGGCGGAGATACGCAGTATTTT.

The chain uses TRBV12-3 or TRBV12-4 and TRBJ2-3; TRBD2 is a possible D gene (6 bases). The CDR3 runs 13 residues. Trimming removed 2 bases at V and 8 bases at J, with 11 bases between. CDR3 coding DNA: TGTGCCAGCAGTTTACTAGAGCGGGTTACGCAGTATTTT. This sequence encodes CASSLLERVTQYF.